The source of this T cell receptor (beta chain) is a study of shared clonotypes between healthy human individuals (dated by TCRdb to 2019 to 2021). For the wider study: The cohort included a few men and a couple of women between 18 and 49 years of age. For each donor, CD4 naive and CD4 memory were each given three plates, CD8 naive was given two plates, and CD8 memory was given one plate. The study deeply sequenced blood TCR repertoires of about 5 healthy adults to estimate repertoire size and the extent of clonotype sharing between individuals. Libraries were prepared and TCR repertoires were sequenced by different laboratories using diverse techniques, in order to increase sequencing depth and limit assay-specific biases. Between about 0.8 and 8.9 billion PBMCs per donor were obtained by leukapheresis. General findings and caveats noted by the study authors: Even with the large sequencing depth, rarefaction of the sorted-subset datasets indicated that sequencing was incomplete. Pairwise subsampling led to the expectation that sequencing depth would affect the degree of clonotype sharing among donors. Naive subsets generally had larger estimated clonotype richness than memory subsets. Sharing across a handful of donors was observed for 4.5% to 6.5% of naive CD4, over 3% of naive CD8, 2.3% of memory CD4, and roughly 0.4% of memory CD8 clonotypes. Higher generation probabilities were observed for clonotypes shared by all four sorted-subset donors than for non-shared clonotypes. The genetic and exposure-history diversity represented was limited by the small number of donors. Only blood was sampled, and tissue TCR repertoires likely differ from those in blood.

Using the deep immunoSEQ assay, TCR CDR3 regions were amplified from genomic DNA by multiplex PCR. Extracted genomic DNA from each cell subset was distributed evenly across all wells of several immunoSEQ 96-well plates, and each plate was treated as a replicate. For sorted subsets, about 200 ng genomic DNA, equal to 30,000 or so T cell genomes, was loaded into each replicate PCR. Purified libraries were quantified with a Qubit 3.0 fluorometer, sized on a Bioanalyzer 2100, and re-quantified with the KAPA Library Quantification kit. A separate single-read 150-cycle Illumina NextSeq 550 flow cell was used to sequence each immunoSEQ 96-well plate. The original pipeline was this. Because only junctional sequences without quality scores were contained in the immunoSEQ output, filtering matching that applied to full-length reads could not be performed. To assign V/J genes and CDR3, sequences were annotated against IMGT germline references using PyIR, a Python wrapper for IgBLAST v1.9. Reads were filtered out if the reads had weak V/J assignments (E-value above 1e-6), no CDR3, stop codons, out-of-frame junctions, or ambiguous translated residues. A V3J clonotype was defined by an identical inferred V gene, J gene, and CDR3 amino acid sequence. Percentage overlap between repertoires was computed as shared unique clonotypes divided by the size of the smaller repertoire. Three approaches were used to assess repertoire richness: RTK rarefaction, the Chao1 estimator, and Recon v2.1 estimates of unobserved clonotypes. For all TCRbeta clonotypes obtained by the gDNA method from a handful of donors, generation probabilities were computed with OLGA. TCRdb took this table from immuneACCESS and kept in-frame rearrangements with V and J called. Such tables lack part of the clones; where checked against another copy, unresolved V genes explain under half of the gap, and the rest is unexplained. Clone size and V and J calls were adopted from that table, with D and trimming inferred from the DNA. The sample includes about 1 million clones, with about 76% observed a single time. The ten biggest clones cover 1.4% of the sample.

The germline V gene provides CDR1 SGDLS and CDR2 YYNGEE. Trimming takes 3 bases off V and 2 bases off J; junction bases not matched to a gene: 5. The CDR3, cysteine through phenylalanine, is 15 amino acids long. Only the CDR3 DNA stays, 45 bases, in frame from base 1. To note about this clone: Its antigen specificity is not known. Per-nucleotide qualities are absent, and no much larger clonotype sits a single base away.

The donors were healthy, HIV-negative adults who had no recently reported acute infections or vaccinations. Only Caucasian adults living in Nashville, Tennessee, USA were represented among the donors. CD4+ T cells were enriched through magnetic negative selection, after which naive cells were positively selected on CD45RA and the remaining negative fraction served as the memory subset. Blood was obtained by leukapheresis, after which PBMCs were separated by Ficoll-Histopaque density gradient centrifugation and cryopreserved in liquid nitrogen vapor phase. Analytical flow cytometry was used to check the purity and quantity of each magnetically sorted T cell population. Genomic DNA was isolated from each sorted fraction and quantified by UV absorbance on a Nanodrop 2000c.

This sequence was found in a man aged 18 to 30 in good health. The sample comprised memory CD4+ T cells sorted from blood. Interpreted using the paper, the cell subset or site label stands for: CD45RA-negative fraction. The V gene is TRBV9 and the J gene is TRBJ2-1; 7 junctional bases match TRBD2. The DNA sequence is as follows: TGTGCCAGCAGCGATGGACTAGTACCCTACAATGAGCAGTTCTTC. Translated, it reads CASSDGLVPYNEQFF.